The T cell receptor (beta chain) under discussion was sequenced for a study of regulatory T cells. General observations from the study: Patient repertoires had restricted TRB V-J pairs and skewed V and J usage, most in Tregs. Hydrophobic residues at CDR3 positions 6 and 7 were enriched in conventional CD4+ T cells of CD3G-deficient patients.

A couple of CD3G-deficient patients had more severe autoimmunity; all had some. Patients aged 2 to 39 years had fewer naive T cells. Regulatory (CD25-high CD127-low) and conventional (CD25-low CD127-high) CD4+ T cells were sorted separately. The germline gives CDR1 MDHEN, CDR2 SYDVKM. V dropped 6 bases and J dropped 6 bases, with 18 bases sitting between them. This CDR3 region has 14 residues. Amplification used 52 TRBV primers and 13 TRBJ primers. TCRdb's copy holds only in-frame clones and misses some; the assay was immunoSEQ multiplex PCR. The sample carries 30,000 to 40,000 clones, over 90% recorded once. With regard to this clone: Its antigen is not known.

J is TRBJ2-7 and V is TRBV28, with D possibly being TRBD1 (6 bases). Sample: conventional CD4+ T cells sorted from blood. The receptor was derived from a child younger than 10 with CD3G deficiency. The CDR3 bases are TGTGCCAGCAGGGACGGGACACCGAGGGGCGAGCAGTACTTC. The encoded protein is CASRDGTPRGEQYF.